These T cell receptor beta chains were read from a single sample in a study of Siglec-9 on CD8 T cells in melanoma. Profiling relied on immunoSEQ multiplex PCR, and the TCRdb table lists in-frame clones only, not all of them. The data contain some 27,000 clones, 75% to 90% of them seen just once; the ten biggest clones take up approximately 6.4%. The source material was Siglec-9- CD8+ T cells sorted from blood. The receptors come from a human donor in good health. Both conserved end residues are part of each CDR3. D genes are given only for firm matches. Expanded clones get a size class; other rows say once, few or many, or leave the size out.

d_gene,abundance,v_gene,j_gene,CDR3aa,CDR3nt
-,-,TRBV28,TRBJ2-3,CASSSAGHGFPSTDTQYF,TGTGCCAGCAGTTCTGCAGGGCACGGCTTCCCTAGCACAGATACGCAGTATTTT
-,-,TRBV27,TRBJ2-1,CASSLNPRNNEQFF,TGTGCCAGCAGTTTAAACCCCAGGAACAATGAGCAGTTCTTC
TRBD1,-,TRBV28,TRBJ1-4,CASSESTGPFATNEKLFF,TGTGCCAGCAGTGAATCGACAGGGCCCTTTGCAACTAATGAAAAACTGTTTTTT
TRBD1,-,TRBV28,TRBJ1-2,CASIEPGQGRGYGYTF,TGTGCCAGCATCGAACCGGGACAGGGACGGGGCTATGGCTACACCTTC
-,-,TRBV11-2,TRBJ2-7,CASSPGTSLEQYF,TGTGCCAGCAGCCCCGGGACTTCCCTCGAGCAGTACTTC
-,-,TRBV5-6,TRBJ1-4,CASSGGADPATNEKLFF,TGTGCCAGCAGCGGGGGGGCGGATCCTGCAACTAATGAAAAACTGTTTTTT
-,-,TRBV27,TRBJ1-1,CASSFGPNTEAFF,TGTGCCAGCAGTTTTGGTCCGAACACTGAAGCTTTCTTT
-,-,TRBV19,TRBJ1-5,CASSISDYSNQPQHF,TGTGCCAGTAGTATATCGGATTATAGCAATCAGCCCCAGCATTTT
-,-,TRBV6-5,TRBJ2-5,CASSYRQETQYF,TGTGCCAGCAGTTACCGCCAAGAGACCCAGTACTTC
TRBD1,-,TRBV28,TRBJ1-5,CASSWDRGQPQHF,TGTGCCAGCAGTTGGGACAGGGGGCAGCCCCAGCATTTT
TRBD1,-,TRBV7-8,TRBJ2-5,CASSPLTGQTDQETQYF,TGTGCCAGCAGCCCGCTAACGGGACAGACAGATCAAGAGACCCAGTACTTC
TRBD1,-,TRBV27,TRBJ2-6,CASTPTGGGSGANVLTF,TGTGCCAGCACCCCGACAGGGGGCGGCTCTGGGGCCAACGTCCTGACTTTC
-,few,TRBV5-1,TRBJ1-1,CASSLSPAEAFF,TGCGCCAGCAGCTTGTCCCCGGCTGAAGCTTTCTTT
-,-,TRBV7-9,TRBJ2-2,CASSTRDGPSNTGELFF,TGTGCCAGCAGCACAAGGGACGGACCCTCGAACACCGGGGAGCTGTTTTTT
-,-,TRBV11-2,TRBJ1-1,CASSLPGRQQYTEAFF,TGTGCCAGCAGCCTCCCAGGGCGACAGCAATACACTGAAGCTTTCTTT
-,-,TRBV6-5,TRBJ1-1,CASSSFTQNTEAFF,TGTGCCAGCAGTTCGTTTACACAGAACACTGAAGCTTTCTTT
TRBD2,-,TRBV10-3,TRBJ2-3,CAIRDTSGSAWDTQYF,TGTGCCATCAGGGACACTAGCGGGAGTGCGTGGGATACGCAGTATTTT
TRBD2,-,TRBV4-2,TRBJ2-3,CASSTGGVSTDTQYF,TGTGCCAGCAGCACGGGAGGGGTTAGCACAGATACGCAGTATTTT
-,-,TRBV30,TRBJ2-3,CAWSAILPRGTDTQYF,TGTGCCTGGAGCGCGATTTTACCCCGGGGGACAGATACGCAGTATTTT
-,few,TRBV6-5,TRBJ2-2,CASMALLSGELFF,TGTGCCAGCATGGCTCTGTTGTCCGGGGAGCTGTTTTTT
TRBD2,-,TRBV2,TRBJ2-3,CASSGSSGRAPTDTQYF,TGTGCCAGCAGTGGCTCTAGCGGGAGGGCTCCCACAGATACGCAGTATTTT
-,-,TRBV7-2,TRBJ2-1,CASSLVGGNEQFF,TGTGCCAGCAGCTTAGTAGGGGGCAATGAGCAGTTCTTC
-,-,TRBV7-9,TRBJ2-2,CASNGIAGELFF,TGTGCCAGCAACGGGATAGCCGGGGAGCTGTTTTTT
TRBD1,once,TRBV4-1,TRBJ1-4,CASSPGQGAFKEEKLFF,TGCGCCAGCAGCCCCGGACAGGGGGCCTTTAAAGAGGAAAAACTGTTTTTT
TRBD2,-,TRBV27,TRBJ2-1,CASSLSGGGASYNEQFF,TGTGCCAGCAGTTTGAGTGGCGGGGGGGCCTCCTACAATGAGCAGTTCTTC
-,-,TRBV7-9,TRBJ2-1,CASSLTGNEQFF,TGTGCCAGCAGCTTAACCGGAAATGAGCAGTTCTTC
-,-,TRBV2,TRBJ2-6,CASRSDGGAGANVLTF,TGTGCCAGCAGGAGCGACGGGGGTGCTGGGGCCAACGTCCTGACTTTC
-,few,TRBV5-5,TRBJ2-2,CASSLDSANTGELFF,TGTGCCAGCAGCTTGGATTCAGCTAACACCGGGGAGCTGTTTTTT
-,-,TRBV19,TRBJ1-1,CASSSTRNTEAFF,TGTGCCAGTAGTTCCACTAGGAACACTGAAGCTTTCTTT
TRBD1,-,TRBV27,TRBJ1-5,CASSLTGGNNQPQHF,TGTGCCAGCAGTTTAACAGGGGGCAACAATCAGCCCCAGCATTTT
-,-,TRBV4-1,TRBJ1-6,CASSQGTDYNSPLHF,TGCGCCAGCAGCCAAGGAACAGACTATAATTCACCCCTCCACTTT
-,-,TRBV13,TRBJ1-2,CASSPRPRTAESGYTF,TGTGCCAGCAGCCCCCGACCCCGGACAGCAGAATCTGGCTACACCTTC
TRBD1,-,TRBV28,TRBJ1-2,CASSPGQVPNTF,TGTGCCAGCAGTCCCGGACAGGTTCCCAACACCTTC
-,-,TRBV27,TRBJ1-2,CASSLTGGGNYGYTF,TGTGCCAGCAGCTTGACAGGTGGCGGTAACTATGGCTACACCTTC
TRBD2,-,TRBV9,TRBJ2-1,CASSVFAGDEEQFF,TGTGCCAGCAGCGTTTTTGCGGGGGACGAGGAGCAGTTCTTC
TRBD1,-,TRBV9,TRBJ1-5,CASSVVGDREGNQPQHF,TGTGCCAGCAGCGTAGTAGGTGACAGGGAGGGCAATCAGCCCCAGCATTTT
-,-,TRBV19,TRBJ2-3,CASTSGLAANTDTQYF,-
-,-,TRBV27,TRBJ1-1,CASSLQGKHTEAFF,TGTGCCAGCAGTTTACAGGGTAAACACACTGAAGCTTTCTTT
TRBD2,once,TRBV30,TRBJ2-1,CAWSRTSGGHNEQFF,TGTGCCTGGAGTAGGACTAGCGGGGGCCACAATGAGCAGTTCTTC
-,-,TRBV6-6,TRBJ1-3,CASSYTGGSGNTIYF,TGTGCCAGCAGTTACACGGGGGGCTCTGGAAACACCATATATTTT
-,-,TRBV28,TRBJ1-1,CASGPWGNTEAFF,TGTGCCAGCGGCCCGTGGGGGAACACTGAAGCTTTCTTT
-,-,TRBV29-1,TRBJ1-2,CSVDDSEYYGYTF,TGCAGCGTTGACGACTCAGAGTACTATGGCTACACCTTC
-,-,TRBV27,TRBJ2-3,CASSSLVGTDTQYF,TGTGCCAGCAGTTCCCTAGTCGGGACAGATACGCAGTATTTT
TRBD1,-,TRBV2,TRBJ1-5,CASRQGMGNQPQHF,TGTGCCAGCCGACAGGGGATGGGCAATCAGCCCCAGCATTTT
-,-,TRBV30,TRBJ2-3,CAWSAYRDGTDTQYF,TGTGCCTGGAGTGCTTACAGGGACGGGACAGATACGCAGTATTTT
-,few,TRBV27,TRBJ1-1,CASSLSMGARGTEAFF,TGTGCCAGCAGTTTATCGATGGGGGCGCGAGGGACTGAAGCTTTCTTT
-,-,TRBV5-5,TRBJ2-7,CASSLVRGYEQYF,TGTGCCAGCAGCTTGGTTCGGGGCTACGAGCAGTACTTC
-,-,TRBV27,TRBJ1-1,CASSSGAGDTEAFF,TGTGCCAGCAGTTCGGGGGCAGGGGACACTGAAGCTTTCTTT
-,-,TRBV27,TRBJ1-2,CASSPRGPNYGYTF,TGTGCCAGCAGCCCGCGGGGGCCTAACTATGGCTACACCTTC
TRBD1,-,TRBV7-8,TRBJ1-5,CASSPDRVSNQPQHF,TGTGCCAGCAGCCCCGACAGGGTTAGCAATCAGCCCCAGCATTTT
TRBD1,-,TRBV7-9,TRBJ1-2,CASSLFGQGADYGYTF,TGTGCCAGCAGCTTATTCGGACAGGGGGCTGACTATGGCTACACCTTC